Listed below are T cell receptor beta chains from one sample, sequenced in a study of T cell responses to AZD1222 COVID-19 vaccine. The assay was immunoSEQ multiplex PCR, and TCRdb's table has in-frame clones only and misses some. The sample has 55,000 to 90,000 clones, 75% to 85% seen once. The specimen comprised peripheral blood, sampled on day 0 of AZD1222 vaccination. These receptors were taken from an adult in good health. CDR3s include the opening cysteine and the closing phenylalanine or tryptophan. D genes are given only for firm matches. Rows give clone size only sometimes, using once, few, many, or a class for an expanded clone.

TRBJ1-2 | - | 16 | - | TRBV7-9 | CASSLDGTGANYGYTF | TGTGCCAGCAGCTTAGATGGAACAGGAGCTAACTATGGCTACACCTTC
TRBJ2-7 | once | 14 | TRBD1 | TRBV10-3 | CAISGGTGDYEQYF | TGTGCCATCAGTGGGGGGACAGGGGACTACGAGCAGTACTTC
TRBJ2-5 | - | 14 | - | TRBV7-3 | CASSSGPLAGTQYF | TGTGCCAGCAGCTCGGGACCTCTAGCTGGTACCCAGTACTTC
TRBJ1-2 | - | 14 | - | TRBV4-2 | CASSQPTGRNGYTF | TGTGCCAGCAGCCAACCCACAGGGCGGAATGGCTACACCTTC
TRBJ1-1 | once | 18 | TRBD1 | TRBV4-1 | CASSPLVNRGQRDTEAFF | TGCGCCAGCAGTCCGCTAGTCAACAGGGGGCAACGAGACACTGAAGCTTTCTTT
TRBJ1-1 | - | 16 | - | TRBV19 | CASSINGLLANTEAFF | TGTGCCAGTAGTATTAACGGATTGTTGGCGAACACTGAAGCTTTCTTT
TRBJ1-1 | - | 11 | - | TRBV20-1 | CRGQRGTEAFF | TGCAGAGGACAGAGGGGCACTGAAGCTTTCTTT
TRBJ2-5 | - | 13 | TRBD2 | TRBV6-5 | CAIRRGLRETQYF | TGTGCCATTAGGCGGGGGTTAAGGGAGACCCAGTACTTC
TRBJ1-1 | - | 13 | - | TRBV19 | CASIRERNTEAFF | TGTGCCAGTATCAGGGAACGGAACACTGAAGCTTTCTTT
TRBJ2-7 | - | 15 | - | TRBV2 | CASSPRTALAYEQYF | TGTGCCAGCAGTCCTAGGACAGCTCTTGCCTACGAGCAGTACTTC
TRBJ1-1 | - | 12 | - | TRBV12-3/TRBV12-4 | CASSLGNTEAFF | TGTGCCAGCAGTTTGGGCAACACTGAAGCTTTCTTT
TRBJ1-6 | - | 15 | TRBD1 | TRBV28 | CASSSQTGEDSPLHF | TGTGCCAGCAGTTCCCAGACAGGGGAGGATTCACCCCTCCACTTT
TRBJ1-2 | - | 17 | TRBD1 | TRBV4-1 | CASSQATGTEARAGYTF | TGCGCCAGCAGCCAGGCGACCGGGACAGAGGCACGAGCGGGCTACACCTTC
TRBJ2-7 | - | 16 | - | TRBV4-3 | CASSQDARQASYEQYF | TGCGCCAGCAGCCAAGATGCGAGACAGGCCTCCTACGAGCAGTACTTC
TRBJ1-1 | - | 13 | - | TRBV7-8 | CASSFSGRPEAFF | TGTGCCAGCAGTTTTAGCGGGAGGCCTGAAGCTTTCTTT
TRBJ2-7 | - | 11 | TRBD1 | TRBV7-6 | CASSRTGARYF | TGTGCCAGCAGCCGGACAGGCGCCCGGTACTTC
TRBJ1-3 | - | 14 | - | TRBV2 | CASRRQGGGNTIYF | TGTGCCTCACGTCGGCAGGGAGGAGGAAACACCATATATTTT
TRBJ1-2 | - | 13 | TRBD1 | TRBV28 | CASTTGGDYGYTF | TGTGCCAGCACCACAGGGGGCGACTATGGCTACACCTTC
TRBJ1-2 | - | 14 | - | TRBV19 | CASTLTGPNYGYTF | TGTGCCAGTACCCTAACAGGACCCAACTATGGCTACACCTTC
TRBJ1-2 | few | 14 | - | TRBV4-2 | CASSQVRGADGYTF | TGTGCCAGCAGCCAAGTGAGGGGGGCTGATGGCTACACCTTC
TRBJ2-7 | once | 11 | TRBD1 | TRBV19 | CASSYRGEQYF | TGTGCCAGTAGTTACAGGGGCGAGCAGTACTTC
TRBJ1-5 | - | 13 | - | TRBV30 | CLRYGWSNQPQHF | TGTTTACGGTATGGGTGGAGCAATCAGCCCCAGCATTTT
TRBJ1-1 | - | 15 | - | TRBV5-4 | CASSLGAGTNTEAFF | TGTGCCAGCAGCTTGGGGGCGGGGACGAACACTGAAGCTTTCTTT
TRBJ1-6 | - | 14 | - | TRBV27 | CATMPLGRNSPLHF | TGTGCCACCATGCCTTTGGGCAGGAATTCACCCCTCCACTTT
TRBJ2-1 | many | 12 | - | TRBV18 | CASSPWDNEQFF | TGTGCCAGCTCACCATGGGACAATGAGCAGTTCTTC
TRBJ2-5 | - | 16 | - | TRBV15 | CATSNSVGLLQETQYF | TGTGCCACCAGCAATTCCGTCGGACTCTTGCAAGAGACCCAGTACTTC
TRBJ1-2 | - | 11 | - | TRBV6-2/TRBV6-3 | CASSYRRGYTF | TGTGCCAGCAGTTACAGGAGGGGCTACACCTTC
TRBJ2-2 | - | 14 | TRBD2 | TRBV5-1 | CASSPGGRSGELFF | TGCGCCAGCAGCCCGGGAGGGCGGAGCGGGGAGCTGTTTTTT
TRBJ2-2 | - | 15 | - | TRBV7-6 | CASSLEFQNTGELFF | TGTGCCAGCAGCTTAGAATTCCAGAACACCGGGGAGCTGTTTTTT
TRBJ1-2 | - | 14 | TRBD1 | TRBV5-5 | CASSNRDSNYGYTF | TGTGCCAGCAGCAACCGGGACAGCAACTATGGCTACACCTTC
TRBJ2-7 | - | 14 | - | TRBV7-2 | CASSLAVSDYEQYF | TGTGCCAGCAGCTTAGCTGTTTCTGACTACGAGCAGTACTTC
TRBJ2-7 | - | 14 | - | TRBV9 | CASSVFGTRDEQYF | TGTGCCAGCAGCGTATTTGGGACCCGGGACGAGCAGTACTTC
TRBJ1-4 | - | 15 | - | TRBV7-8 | CASSLAGEVWEKLFF | TGTGCCAGCAGCTTAGCTGGGGAGGTTTGGGAAAAACTGTTTTTT
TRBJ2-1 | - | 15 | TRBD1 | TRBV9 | CASSTDRGPYNEQFF | TGTGCCAGCAGCACAGACAGGGGACCCTACAATGAGCAGTTCTTC
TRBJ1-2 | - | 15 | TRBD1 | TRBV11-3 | CASSSTGQGAYGYTF | TGTGCCAGCAGCTCGACGGGACAGGGGGCTTATGGCTACACCTTC
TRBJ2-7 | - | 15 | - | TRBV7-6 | CASSLAIGRSYEQYF | TGTGCCAGCAGCTTAGCGATTGGCCGATCCTACGAGCAGTACTTC
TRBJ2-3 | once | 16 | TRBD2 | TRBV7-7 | CASSRGIAGGTDTQYF | TGTGCCAGCAGCCGGGGAATAGCGGGGGGCACAGATACGCAGTATTTT
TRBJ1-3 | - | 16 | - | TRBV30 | CAWSARRAPRLGTIYF | TGTGCCTGGAGTGCACGCCGGGCCCCGCGGTTGGGCACCATATATTTT
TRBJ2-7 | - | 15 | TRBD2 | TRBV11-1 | CASSHWGGGSYEQYF | TGTGCCAGCAGCCACTGGGGGGGAGGCTCCTACGAGCAGTACTTC
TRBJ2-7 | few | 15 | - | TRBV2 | CASSEYVPSSYEQYF | TGTGCCAGCAGTGAATACGTCCCGAGCTCCTACGAGCAGTACTTC
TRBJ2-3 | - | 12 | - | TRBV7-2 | CASSPSQDTQYF | TGTGCCAGCAGCCCCTCCCAAGATACGCAGTATTTT
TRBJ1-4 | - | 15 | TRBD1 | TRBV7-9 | CASSLRQGTNEKLFF | TGTGCCAGCAGCTTGCGACAGGGTACTAATGAAAAACTGTTTTTT
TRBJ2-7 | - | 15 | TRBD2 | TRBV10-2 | CASSESSGGQYEQYF | TGCGCCAGCAGTGAGTCGAGCGGGGGGCAATACGAGCAGTACTTC
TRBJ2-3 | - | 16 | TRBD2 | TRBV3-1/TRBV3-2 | CASSQPSGGPADTQYF | TGTGCCAGCAGCCAACCCAGCGGGGGTCCCGCAGATACGCAGTATTTT
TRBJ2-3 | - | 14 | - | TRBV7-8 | CASSLEQRTDTQYF | TGTGCCAGCAGCTTAGAACAGCGCACAGATACGCAGTATTTT
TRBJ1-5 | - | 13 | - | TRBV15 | CATSRDRKGPQHF | TGTGCCACCAGCAGAGATCGCAAGGGGCCCCAGCATTTT
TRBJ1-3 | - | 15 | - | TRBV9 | CASSARGDSGNTIYF | TGTGCCAGCAGCGCGAGGGGTGACTCTGGAAACACCATATATTTT
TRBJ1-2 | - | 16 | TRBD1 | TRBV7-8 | CASSLEGQGVSYGYTF | TGTGCCAGCAGCTTAGAAGGACAGGGGGTCAGCTATGGCTACACCTTC
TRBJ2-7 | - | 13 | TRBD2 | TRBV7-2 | CASSPGLAGVQYF | TGTGCCAGCAGCCCCGGACTAGCGGGGGTGCAGTACTTC
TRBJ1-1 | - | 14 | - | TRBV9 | CASSPPGVRAEAFF | TGTGCCAGCAGCCCCCCCGGGGTAAGGGCTGAAGCTTTCTTT
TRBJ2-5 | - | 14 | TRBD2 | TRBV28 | CASSLPLAGETQYF | TGTGCCAGCAGTCTTCCCCTAGCGGGGGAGACCCAGTACTTC
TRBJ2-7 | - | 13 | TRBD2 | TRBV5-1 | CASSQLAGYEQYF | TGCGCCAGCAGCCAACTAGCGGGGTACGAGCAGTACTTC
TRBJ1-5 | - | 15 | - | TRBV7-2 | CASSLAGGGNQPQHF | TGTGCCAGCAGCTTAGCGGGGGGTGGGAATCAGCCCCAGCATTTT
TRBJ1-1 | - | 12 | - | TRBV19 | CASIQGSTEAFF | TGTGCCAGTATTCAGGGTAGCACTGAAGCTTTCTTT